This paragraph covers one T cell receptor (beta chain) sequence. What it recognizes is unknown. The data are from a study of CD8 T cells in ankylosing spondylitis. Findings and caveats of the study: Ankylosing spondylitis blood seemed to carry a telltale TCR beta motif made of about 8 highly homologous variants. Disease-associated clones were reportedly significantly overrepresented in matched ankylosing spondylitis synovial fluid. Disease-associated clones were CD8+ and fairly uncommon in peripheral blood.

Quantitative 5'-RACE with molecular barcodes was used to make the TCR beta libraries. Using its own MiXCR run on the 5' RACE reads, TCRdb lists one record per CDR3 protein. The data contain fewer than 550,000 distinct CDR3 sequences, over 4% of them singletons. Germline V gene lookup returns CDR1 SGHNT and CDR2 YYREEE (reference sequence). The CDR3 has 19 amino acids. The V and J ends lost 3 bases and 0 bases, in that order; junction bases with no gene match: 12. The source is a male donor with ankylosing spondylitis. The sequencing sample was made of blood, either unsorted or a sorted T cell fraction (not recorded which). The chain has TRBV5-4 and TRBJ2-6, with 7 bases that match TRBD1. In DNA form, the CDR3 reads TGTGCCAGCAGCTCCTTAACCTTGACAGGGCGCTCTGGGGCCAACGTCCTGACTTTC. Translated: CASSSLTLTGRSGANVLTF.